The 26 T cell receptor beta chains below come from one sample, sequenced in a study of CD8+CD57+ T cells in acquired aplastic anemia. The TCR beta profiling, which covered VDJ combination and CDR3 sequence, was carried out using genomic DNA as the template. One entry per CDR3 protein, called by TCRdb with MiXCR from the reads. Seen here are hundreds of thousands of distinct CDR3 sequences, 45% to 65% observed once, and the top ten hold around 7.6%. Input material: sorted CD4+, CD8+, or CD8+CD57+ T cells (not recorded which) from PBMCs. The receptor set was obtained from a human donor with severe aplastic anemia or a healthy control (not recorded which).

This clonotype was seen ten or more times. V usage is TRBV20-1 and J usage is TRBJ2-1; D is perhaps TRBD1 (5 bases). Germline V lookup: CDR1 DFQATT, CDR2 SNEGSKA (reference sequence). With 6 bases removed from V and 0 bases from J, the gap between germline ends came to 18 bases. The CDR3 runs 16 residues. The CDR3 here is CSAEPGGQSSYNEQFF. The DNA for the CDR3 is TGCAGTGCAGAACCAGGCGGACAAAGCTCCTACAATGAGCAGTTCTTC.

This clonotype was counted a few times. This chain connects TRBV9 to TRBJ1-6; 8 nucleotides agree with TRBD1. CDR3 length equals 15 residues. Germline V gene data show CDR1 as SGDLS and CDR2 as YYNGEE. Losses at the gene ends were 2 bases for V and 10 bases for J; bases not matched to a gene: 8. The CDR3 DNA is TGTGCCAGCAGCGTTGCTTCAGGGGGCGGATCACCCCTCCACTTT. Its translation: CASSVASGGGSPLHF. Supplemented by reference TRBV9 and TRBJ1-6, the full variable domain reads DSGVTQTPKHLITATGQRVTLRCSPRSGDLSVYWYQQSLDQGLQFLIQYYNGEERAKGNILERFSAQQFPDLHSELNLSSLELGDSALYFCASSVASGGGSPLHFGNGTRLTVT.

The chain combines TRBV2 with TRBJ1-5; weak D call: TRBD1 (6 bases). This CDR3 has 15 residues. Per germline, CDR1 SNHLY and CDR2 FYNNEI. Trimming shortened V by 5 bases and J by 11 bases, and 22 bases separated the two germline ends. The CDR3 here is CASSPSGAVRQSQHF. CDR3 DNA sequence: TGTGCCAGCAGTCCGTCAGGGGCCGTCCGACAGTCCCAGCATTTT. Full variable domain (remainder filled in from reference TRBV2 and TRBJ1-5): EPEVTQTPSHQVTQMGQEVILRCVPISNHLYFYWYRQILGQKVEFLVSFYNNEISEKSEIFDDQFSVERPDGSNFTLKIRSTKLEDSAMYFCASSPSGAVRQSQHFGDGTRLSIL.

CDR3 coding DNA: TGCAGTACAACAGGGGGGGGAAAACAGGAGACCCAGTACTTC. Amino acid sequence: CSTTGGGKQETQYF. The rearrangement uses TRBV20-1 and TRBJ2-5, with a tentative D call TRBD1 (8 bases). The CDR3 is 14 residues long. Deletions cut 8 bases from V and 5 bases from J, with 21 bases between. Germline lookup yields CDR1 DFQATT and CDR2 SNEGSKA (reference sequence).

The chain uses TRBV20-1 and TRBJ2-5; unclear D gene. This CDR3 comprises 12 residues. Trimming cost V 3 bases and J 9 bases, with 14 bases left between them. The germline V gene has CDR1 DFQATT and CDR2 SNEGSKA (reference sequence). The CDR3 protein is CSARTTNQPQYF. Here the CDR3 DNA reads TGCAGTGCTAGGACAACTAATCAGCCCCAGTACTTC.

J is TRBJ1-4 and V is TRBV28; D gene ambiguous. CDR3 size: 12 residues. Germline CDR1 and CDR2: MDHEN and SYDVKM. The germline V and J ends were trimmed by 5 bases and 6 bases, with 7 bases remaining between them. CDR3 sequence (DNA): TGTGCCAGCAGTGGAGAATATGAAAAACTGTTTTTT. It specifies CASSGEYEKLFF.

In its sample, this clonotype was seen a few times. The CDR3 DNA is TGTGCCTCGAGGGAGACTGAAGCTTTCTTT. This sequence encodes CASRETEAFF. This sequence joins TRBV12-3 or TRBV12-4 and TRBJ1-1; D is unclear. The CDR3 is 10 amino acids. V dropped 11 bases and J dropped 5 bases, with 9 bases sitting between them.

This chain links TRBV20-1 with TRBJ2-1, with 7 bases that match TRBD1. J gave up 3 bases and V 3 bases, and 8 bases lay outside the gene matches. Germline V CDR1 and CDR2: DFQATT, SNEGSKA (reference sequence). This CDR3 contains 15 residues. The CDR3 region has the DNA TGCAGTGCTAGGGGCCGGGACAGCCACTACAATGAGCAGTTCTTC. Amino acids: CSARGRDSHYNEQFF.

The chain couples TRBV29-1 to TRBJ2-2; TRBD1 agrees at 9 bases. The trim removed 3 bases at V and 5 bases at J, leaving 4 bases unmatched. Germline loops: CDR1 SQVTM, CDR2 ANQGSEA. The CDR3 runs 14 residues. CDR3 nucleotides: TGCAGCGTTGAGGACAGGGGCGGGACCGGGGAGCTGTTTTTT. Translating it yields CSVEDRGGTGELFF.

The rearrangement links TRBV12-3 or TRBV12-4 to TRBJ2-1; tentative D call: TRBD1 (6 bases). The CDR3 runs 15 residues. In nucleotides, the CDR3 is TGTGCTAGTGGTTTGGTACTGGGGGCGGTCAATGAGCAGTTCTTC. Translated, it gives CASGLVLGAVNEQFF.

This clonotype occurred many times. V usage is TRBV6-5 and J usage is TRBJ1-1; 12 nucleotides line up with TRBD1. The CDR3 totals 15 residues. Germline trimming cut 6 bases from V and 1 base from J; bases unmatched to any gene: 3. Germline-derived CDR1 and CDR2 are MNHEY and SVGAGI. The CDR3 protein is CASRGQGAGNTEAFF. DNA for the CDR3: TGTGCCAGCAGGGGACAGGGGGCGGGGAACACTGAAGCTTTCTTT.

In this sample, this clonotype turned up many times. The CDR3 sequence is CASSLVLGPTTNEQFF. CDR3 in DNA: TGTGCCAGCAGCTTGGTCCTCGGACCAACGACGAATGAGCAGTTCTTC. V is TRBV5-8 and J is TRBJ2-1, with D uncertain. CDR1 is SGHTS and CDR2 is YDEGEE in the germline V gene. V lost 0 bases and J lost 7, with 17 bases in between. This CDR3 region has 16 residues.

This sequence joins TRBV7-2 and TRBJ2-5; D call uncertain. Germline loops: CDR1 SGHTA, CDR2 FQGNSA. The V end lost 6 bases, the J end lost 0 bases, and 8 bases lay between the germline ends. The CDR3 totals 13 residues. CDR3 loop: CASSYQHQETQYF. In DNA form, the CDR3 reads TGTGCCAGCAGTTACCAGCACCAAGAGACCCAGTACTTC. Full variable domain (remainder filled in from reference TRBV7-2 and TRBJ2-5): GAGVSQSPSNKVTEKGKDVELRCDPISGHTALYWYRQSLGQGLEFLIYFQGNSAPDKSGLPSDRFSAERTGGSVSTLTIQRTQQEDSAVYLCASSYQHQETQYFGPGTRLLVL.

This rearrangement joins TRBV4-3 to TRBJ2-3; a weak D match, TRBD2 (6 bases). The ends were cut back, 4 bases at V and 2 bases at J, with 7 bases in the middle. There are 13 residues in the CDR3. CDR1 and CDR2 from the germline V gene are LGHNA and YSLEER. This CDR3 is CASSRDFTDTQYF. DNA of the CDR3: TGCGCCAGCAGCCGGGACTTCACAGATACGCAGTATTTT.

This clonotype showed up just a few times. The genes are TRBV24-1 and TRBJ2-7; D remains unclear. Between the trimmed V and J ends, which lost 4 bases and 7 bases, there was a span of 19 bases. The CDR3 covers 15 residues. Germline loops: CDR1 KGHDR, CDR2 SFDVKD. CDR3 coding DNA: TGTGCCACCAGTGACCCGTCTAGTGGGCTTTTAGAGCAGTACTTC. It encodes CATSDPSSGLLEQYF.

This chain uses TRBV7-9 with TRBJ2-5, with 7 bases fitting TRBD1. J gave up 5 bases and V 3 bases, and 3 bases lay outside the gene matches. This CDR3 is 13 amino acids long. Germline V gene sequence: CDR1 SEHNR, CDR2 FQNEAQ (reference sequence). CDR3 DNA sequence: TGTGCCAGCAGCTTCACAGGGGTTGAGACCCAGTACTTC. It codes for CASSFTGVETQYF. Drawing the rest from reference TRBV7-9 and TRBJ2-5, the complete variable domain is DTGVSQNPRHKITKRGQNVTFRCDPISEHNRLYWYRQTLGQGPEFLTYFQNEAQLEKSRLLSDRFSAERPKGSFSTLEIQRTEQGDSAMYLCASSFTGVETQYFGPGTRLLVL.

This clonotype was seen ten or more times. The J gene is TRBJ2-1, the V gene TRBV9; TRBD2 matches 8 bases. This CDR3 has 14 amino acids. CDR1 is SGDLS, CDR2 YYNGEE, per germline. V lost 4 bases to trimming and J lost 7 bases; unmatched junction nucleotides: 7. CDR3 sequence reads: CASSRGGTGNEQFF. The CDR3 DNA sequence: TGTGCCAGCAGCCGCGGGGGGACGGGGAATGAGCAGTTCTTC.

CDR3 loop: CASRASGGARNEQFF. In DNA, the CDR3 is TGTGCCAGCAGGGCTAGCGGGGGGGCCCGGAATGAGCAGTTCTTC. J is TRBJ2-1 and V is TRBV7-2, with 12 nucleotides matching TRBD2. The germline V gene has CDR1 SGHTA and CDR2 FQGNSA. CDR3 length: 15 amino acids. After removal of 6 bases from V and 7 bases from J, the junction contained 7 bases not matched to a gene.

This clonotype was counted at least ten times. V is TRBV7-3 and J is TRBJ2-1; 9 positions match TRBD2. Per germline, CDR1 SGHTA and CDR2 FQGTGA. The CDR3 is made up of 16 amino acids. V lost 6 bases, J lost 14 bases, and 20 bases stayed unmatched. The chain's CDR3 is CASRPSGGGGATIEFF. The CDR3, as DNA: TGTGCCAGCAGGCCATCGGGGGGCGGGGGGGCCACTATAGAGTTCTTC.

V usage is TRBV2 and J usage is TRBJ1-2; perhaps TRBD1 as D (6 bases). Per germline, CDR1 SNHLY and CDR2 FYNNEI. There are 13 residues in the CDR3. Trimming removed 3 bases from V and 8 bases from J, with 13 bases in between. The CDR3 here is CASSEGRGDGYTF. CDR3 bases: TGTGCCAGCAGTGAGGGCAGGGGAGACGGCTACACCTTC. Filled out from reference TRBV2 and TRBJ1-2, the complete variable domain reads EPEVTQTPSHQVTQMGQEVILRCVPISNHLYFYWYRQILGQKVEFLVSFYNNEISEKSEIFDDQFSVERPDGSNFTLKIRSTKLEDSAMYFCASSEGRGDGYTFGSGTRLTVV.

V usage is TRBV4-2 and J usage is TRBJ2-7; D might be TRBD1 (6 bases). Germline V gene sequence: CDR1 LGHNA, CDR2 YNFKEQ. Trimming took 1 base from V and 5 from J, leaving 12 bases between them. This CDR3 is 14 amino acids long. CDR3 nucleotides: TGTGCCAGCAGCCAAGGGAACAGGGCGGACGAGCAGTACTTC. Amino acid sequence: CASSQGNRADEQYF.

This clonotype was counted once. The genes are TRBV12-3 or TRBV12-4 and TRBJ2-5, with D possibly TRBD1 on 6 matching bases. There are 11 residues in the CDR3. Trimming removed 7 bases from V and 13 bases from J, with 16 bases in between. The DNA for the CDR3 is TGTGCCAGCAACGGGGACATGGTTCCGTACTTC. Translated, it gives CASNGDMVPYF.

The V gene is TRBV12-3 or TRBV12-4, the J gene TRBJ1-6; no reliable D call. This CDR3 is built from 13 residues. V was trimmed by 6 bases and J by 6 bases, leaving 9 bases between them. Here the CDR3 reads CASSPTFNSPLHF. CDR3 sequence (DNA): TGTGCCAGCAGCCCTACCTTTAATTCACCCCTCCACTTT.

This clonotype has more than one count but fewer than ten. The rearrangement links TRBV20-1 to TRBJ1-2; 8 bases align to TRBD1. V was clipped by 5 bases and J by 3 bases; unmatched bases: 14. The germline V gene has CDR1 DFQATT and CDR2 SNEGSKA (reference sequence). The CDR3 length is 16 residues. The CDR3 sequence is CSARRPRTGSYYGYTF. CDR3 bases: TGCAGTGCTCGTCGACCTCGGACAGGGTCGTACTATGGCTACACCTTC.

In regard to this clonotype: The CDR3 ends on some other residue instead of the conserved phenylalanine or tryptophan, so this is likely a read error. CDR3 DNA sequence: TGTGCCAGCAGCTCTTCCCACAGGGAGAGGCATAATTCACCCCTCCACTCC. It codes for CASSSSHRERHNSPLHS. The chain combines TRBV7-8 with TRBJ1-6; D may be TRBD1 (6 bases). Germline V gene data show CDR1 as SGHVS and CDR2 as FQNEAQ. V lost 4 bases to trimming and J lost 5 bases, with 18 bases between them. The CDR3 extends over 17 amino acids.

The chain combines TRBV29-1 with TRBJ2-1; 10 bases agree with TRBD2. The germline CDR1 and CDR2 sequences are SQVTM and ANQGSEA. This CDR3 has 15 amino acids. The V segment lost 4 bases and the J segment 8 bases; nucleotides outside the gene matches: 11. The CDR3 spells CSVVRGLAVSDEQFF. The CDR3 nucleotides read TGCAGCGTTGTTCGTGGACTAGCGGTATCGGATGAGCAGTTCTTC.